This TCR beta chain was identified during a study of T cell repertoires in cytomegalovirus infection (dated by TCRdb to the late 2010s). Looking at the study overall: Peptide stimulations targeted recently identified HLA-C-restricted CMV epitopes, whose presentation resists viral immunomodulation, together with well-studied HLA-B-restricted epitopes. Donor HLA type was relevant to the analysis, because carriage of CMV infection together with the matching HLA type was indicated by public TCR beta signatures. The paper's findings and limits, for the study overall: Carriers of CMV infection plus the relevant HLA type were discriminated by the cumulative frequency of public TCR beta family members in the study cohort and in an independent roughly 370-donor cohort. In the ex vivo response, HLA-C-restricted CMV-specific TCR beta clonotypes were dominant, and in two of eight donors the single most frequent clonotype came from this HLA-C-restricted group.

Sequencing took place on an Illumina HiSeq 1500. The public reads were reanalyzed by TCRdb: fastp trimming at Q25, MiXCR alignment, in-frame beta chains only. Rows with a matching CDR3 protein are joined into one entry that keeps the most common DNA and genes. Recorded for this sample are about 890,000 distinct CDR3 sequences; approximately 31% of them occurred a single time. The top ten constitute roughly 12% of the sample. This clonotype has ten or more counts. Its antigen remains unidentified. No much larger clone is present one base from it, and per-base qualities are unavailable. Reading the label with the study, this specimen's treatment or condition is: in vitro stimulation with specific CMV peptide epitopes to enrich CMV-specific T cells. The starting material was cultured CD8+ T cells from PBMCs, obtained from culture after CMV antigen stimulation. This clonotype originated in a human donor in good health (CMV status not recorded). Some clones in this sample may be carry-over from other donors' samples.

This receptor carries the CDR3 CASSETPGSNGYTF. The DNA sequence is as follows: TGTGCCAGCAGCGAAACTCCAGGGAGTAATGGCTACACCTTC. The receptor chain draws on TRBV7-2 and TRBJ1-2; 5 matching bases give a weak D call of TRBD1. V is cut by 5 bases and J by 6 bases, and the space between the germline ends is 16 bases. The CDR3 sequence holds 14 residues, the cysteine and phenylalanine included. The sequence is cut down to CDR3 DNA, 42 bases in frame from base 1. CDR1 and CDR2 are drawn from the germline V gene: SGHTA, FQGNSA.